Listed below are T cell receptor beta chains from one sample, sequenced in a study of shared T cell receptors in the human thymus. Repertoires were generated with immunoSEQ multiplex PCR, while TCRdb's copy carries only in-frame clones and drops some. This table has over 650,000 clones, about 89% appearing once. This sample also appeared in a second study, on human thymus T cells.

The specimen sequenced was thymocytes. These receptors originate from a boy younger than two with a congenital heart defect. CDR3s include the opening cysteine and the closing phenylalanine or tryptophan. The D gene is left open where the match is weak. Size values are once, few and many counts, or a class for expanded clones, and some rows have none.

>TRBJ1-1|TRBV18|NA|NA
CASSPPTVAEAFF
TGTGCCAGCTCACCACCTACAGTCGCTGAAGCTTTCTTT
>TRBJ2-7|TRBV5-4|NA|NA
CASSLGTGTRGEQYF
TGTGCCAGCAGCTTGGGAACTGGGACCCGGGGGGAGCAGTACTTC
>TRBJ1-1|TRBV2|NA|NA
CASSEGVGGTEAFF
TGTGCCAGCAGTGAGGGGGTCGGGGGCACTGAAGCTTTCTTT
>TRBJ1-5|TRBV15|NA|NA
CATSREGRGDQPQHF
TGTGCCACCAGCAGAGAAGGCAGGGGAGACCAGCCCCAGCATTTT
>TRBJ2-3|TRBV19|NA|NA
CASSIVANTDTQYF
TGTGCCAGTAGTATCGTAGCGAACACAGATACGCAGTATTTT
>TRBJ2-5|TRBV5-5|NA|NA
CASSRQGRETQYF
TGTGCCAGCAGTCGTCAGGGGCGAGAGACCCAGTACTTC
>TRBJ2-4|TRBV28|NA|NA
CASSLRDSGRNIQYF
TGTGCCAGCAGTTTAAGAGACAGTGGACGGAACATTCAGTACTTC
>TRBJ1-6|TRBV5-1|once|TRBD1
CASSLVQGALRSPLHF
TGCGCCAGCAGCTTGGTGCAGGGGGCTTTACGATCACCCCTCCACTTT
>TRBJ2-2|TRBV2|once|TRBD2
CASSSGLAVYTGELFF
TGTGCCAGCAGTTCGGGACTAGCGGTTTACACCGGGGAGCTGTTTTTT
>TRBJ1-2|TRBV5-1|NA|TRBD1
CASSLKGGRDYGYTF
TGCGCCAGCAGCTTGAAAGGGGGCAGGGACTATGGCTACACCTTC
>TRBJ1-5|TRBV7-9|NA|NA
CASSSSGTRKNQPQHF
TGTGCCAGCAGCTCTTCCGGGACACGGAAAAATCAGCCCCAGCATTTT
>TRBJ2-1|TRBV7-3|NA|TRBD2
CASSLRLAGTVGSYNEQFF
TGTGCCAGCAGCTTAAGACTAGCGGGGACCGTAGGGTCCTACAATGAGCAGTTCTTC
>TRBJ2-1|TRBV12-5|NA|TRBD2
CASARTTLAGGNEQFF
TGTGCTAGTGCTCGGACCACTCTAGCGGGGGGGAATGAGCAGTTCTTC
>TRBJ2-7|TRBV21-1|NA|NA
CASSKVPKVPGITYEQYF
TGTGCCAGCAGCAAAGTCCCTAAAGTTCCGGGAATAACCTACGAGCAGTACTTC
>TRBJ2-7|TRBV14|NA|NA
CASSQEASNYEQYF
TGTGCCAGCAGCCAAGAGGCTAGCAACTACGAGCAGTACTTC
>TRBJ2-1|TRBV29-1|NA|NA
CSVALEGYEQFF
TGCAGCGTCGCCCTCGAGGGTTATGAGCAGTTCTTC
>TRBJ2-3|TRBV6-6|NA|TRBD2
CASSYRTSGSTDTQYF
TGTGCCAGCAGTTACAGGACTAGCGGTAGCACAGATACGCAGTATTTT
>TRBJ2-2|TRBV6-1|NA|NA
CASREIFTGELFF
TGTGCCAGCCGGGAAATATTCACCGGGGAGCTGTTTTTT
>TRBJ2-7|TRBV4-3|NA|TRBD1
CASSQEKGQGHSYEQYF
TGCGCCAGCAGCCAAGAAAAGGGACAGGGGCACTCCTACGAGCAGTACTTC
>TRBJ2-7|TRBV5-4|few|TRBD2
CASSSGAYEQYF
TGTGCCAGCAGCAGCGGGGCCTACGAGCAGTACTTC
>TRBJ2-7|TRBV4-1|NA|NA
CASSQEAHYAYEQYF
TGCGCCAGCAGCCAAGAGGCCCATTACGCCTACGAGCAGTACTTC
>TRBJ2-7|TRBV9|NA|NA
CASSVEADYEQYF
TGTGCCAGCAGCGTAGAGGCGGATTACGAGCAGTACTTC
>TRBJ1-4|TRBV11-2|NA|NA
CASSSTGGKLFF
TGTGCCAGCAGCTCCACCGGGGGGAAACTGTTTTTT
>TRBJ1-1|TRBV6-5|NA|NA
CASYRGTEAFF
TGTGCCAGCTACCGCGGGACTGAAGCTTTCTTT
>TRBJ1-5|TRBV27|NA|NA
CASSLKAGRRAQHF
TGTGCCAGCAGTCTGAAGGCGGGTCGTCGGGCCCAGCATTTT
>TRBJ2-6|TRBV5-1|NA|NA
CASSLNQNGANVLTF
TGCGCCAGCAGCTTAAATCAGAATGGGGCCAACGTCCTGACTTTC
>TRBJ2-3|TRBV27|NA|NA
CASSRALASSDPGTDTQYF
TGTGCCAGCAGCCGGGCGCTAGCGAGTTCTGACCCTGGCACAGATACGCAGTATTTT
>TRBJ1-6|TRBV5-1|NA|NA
CASSLYEQNSPLHF
TGCGCCAGCAGCTTGTATGAACAGAATTCCCCCCTCCACTTT
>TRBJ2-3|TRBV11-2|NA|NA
CASSFGPGESDTQYF
TGTGCCAGCAGCTTTGGGCCAGGGGAGTCAGATACGCAGTATTTT
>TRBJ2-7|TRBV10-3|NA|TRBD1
CAISLDRRYEQYF
TGTGCCATCAGCTTGGACAGGAGGTACGAGCAGTACTTC
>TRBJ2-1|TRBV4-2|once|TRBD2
CASSQGRLAGGHEQFF
TGTGCCAGCAGCCAAGGTAGGCTAGCGGGGGGCCATGAGCAGTTCTTC
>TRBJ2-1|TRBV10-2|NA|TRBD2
CASNGTSGDNEQFF
TGCGCCAGCAACGGGACTAGCGGAGACAATGAGCAGTTCTTC
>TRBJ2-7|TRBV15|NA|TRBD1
CATSRVRGTGLYEQYF
TGTGCCACCAGCAGAGTTAGGGGGACAGGTCTTTACGAGCAGTACTTC
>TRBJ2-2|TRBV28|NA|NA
CASSPGKCANTGELFF
TGTGCCAGCAGTCCAGGAAAATGCGCGAACACCGGGGAGCTGTTTTTT
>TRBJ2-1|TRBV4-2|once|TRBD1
CASSQEVQTGVGYNEQFF
TGTGCCAGCAGCCAAGAGGTCCAAACAGGGGTGGGCTACAATGAGCAGTTCTTC
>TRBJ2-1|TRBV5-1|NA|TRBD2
CASSLASGGRSSYNEQFF
TGCGCCAGCAGCTTGGCTAGCGGGGGGCGAAGCTCCTACAATGAGCAGTTCTTC
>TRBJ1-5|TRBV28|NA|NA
CASSFIGQPNSNQPQHF
TGTGCCAGCAGTTTCATCGGTCAACCTAATAGCAATCAGCCCCAGCATTTT
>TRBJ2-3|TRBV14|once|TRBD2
CASSQRGAGGLSLSTDTQYF
TGTGCCAGCAGCCAAAGAGGAGCGGGAGGGCTGAGTCTTAGCACAGATACGCAGTATTTT
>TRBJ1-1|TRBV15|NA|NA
CATSRGPGQNTEAFF
TGTGCCACCAGCAGAGGCCCGGGACAGAACACTGAAGCTTTCTTT
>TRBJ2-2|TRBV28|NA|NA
CASSPSLLAGLPLNHTGELFF
TGTGCCAGCAGCCCCTCCCTTTTGGCGGGGCTACCACTCAACCACACCGGGGAGCTGTTTTTT
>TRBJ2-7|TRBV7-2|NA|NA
CASRRPRDFPLYEQYF
TGTGCCAGCAGACGTCCCAGGGACTTCCCCCTTTACGAGCAGTACTTC
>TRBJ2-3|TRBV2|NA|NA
CASCQAATSTDTQYF
TGTGCCAGTTGTCAGGCTGCTACTAGCACAGATACGCAGTATTTT
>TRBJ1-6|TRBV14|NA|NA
CASSPRQVTYNSPLHF
TGTGCCAGCAGCCCACGACAGGTCACCTATAATTCACCCCTCCACTTT
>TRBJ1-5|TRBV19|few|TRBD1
CASSITGTGANQPQHF
TGTGCCAGTAGCATTACCGGGACAGGGGCGAATCAGCCCCAGCATTTT
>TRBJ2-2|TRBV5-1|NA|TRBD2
CASSHLAGDTGELFF
TGCGCCAGCAGCCACCTAGCGGGAGACACCGGGGAGCTGTTTTTT
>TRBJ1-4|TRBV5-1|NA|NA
CASSLHPLSGLGNEKLFF
TGCGCCAGCAGCTTGCACCCCCTCTCGGGGTTAGGTAATGAAAAACTGTTTTTT
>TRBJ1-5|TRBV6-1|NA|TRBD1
CASSEGGGTGGPPQHF
TGTGCCAGCAGTGAAGGAGGTGGGACAGGCGGTCCGCCCCAGCATTTT
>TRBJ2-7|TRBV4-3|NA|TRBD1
CASSQDITGQDYEQYF
TGCGCCAGCAGCCAAGATATTACGGGACAGGACTACGAGCAGTACTTC
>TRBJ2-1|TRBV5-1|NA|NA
CASSLEWRRRGEQFF
TGCGCCAGCAGTCTGGAATGGCGGAGACGGGGTGAGCAGTTCTTC
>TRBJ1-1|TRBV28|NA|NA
CASISRRGTEAFF
TGTGCCAGCATATCTAGGAGAGGCACTGAAGCTTTCTTT
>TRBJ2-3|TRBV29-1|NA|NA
CSVEVAGWYEDTQYF
TGCAGCGTTGAAGTTGCGGGGTGGTACGAGGATACGCAGTATTTT
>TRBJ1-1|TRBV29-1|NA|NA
CSVERGNTEAFF
TGCAGCGTTGAAAGGGGGAACACTGAAGCTTTCTTT
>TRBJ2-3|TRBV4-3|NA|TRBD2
CASSQDPPGTSVDTQYF
TGCGCCAGCAGCCAAGACCCCCCCGGGACTAGCGTAGATACGCAGTATTTT
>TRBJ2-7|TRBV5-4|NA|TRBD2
CASSAALAGSEQYF
TGTGCCAGCAGCGCCGCCCTAGCGGGGAGCGAGCAGTACTTC
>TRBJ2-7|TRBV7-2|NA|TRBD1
CASSLGTGGSEQYF
TGTGCCAGCAGCTTAGGGACAGGGGGATCAGAGCAGTACTTC